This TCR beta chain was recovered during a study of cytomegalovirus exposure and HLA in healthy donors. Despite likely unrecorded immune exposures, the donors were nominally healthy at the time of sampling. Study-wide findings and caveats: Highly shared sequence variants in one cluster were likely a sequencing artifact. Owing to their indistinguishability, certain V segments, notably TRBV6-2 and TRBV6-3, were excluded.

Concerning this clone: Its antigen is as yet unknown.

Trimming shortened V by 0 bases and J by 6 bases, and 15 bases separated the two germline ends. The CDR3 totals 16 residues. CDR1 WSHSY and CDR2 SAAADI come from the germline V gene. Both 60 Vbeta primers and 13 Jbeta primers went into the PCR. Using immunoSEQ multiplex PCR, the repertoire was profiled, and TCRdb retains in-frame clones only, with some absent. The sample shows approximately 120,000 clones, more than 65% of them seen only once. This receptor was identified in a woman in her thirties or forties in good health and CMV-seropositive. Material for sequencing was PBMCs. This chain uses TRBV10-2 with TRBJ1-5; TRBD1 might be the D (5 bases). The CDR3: CASSESRGQGGQPQHF. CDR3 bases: TGCGCCAGCAGTGAGTCTAGAGGTCAGGGAGGTCAGCCCCAGCATTTT.